The TCR beta chain under discussion was sequenced for a study of Graves' ophthalmopathy and Graves' hyperthyroidism. Additional autoimmune diseases, uncontrolled infections, pregnancy or lactation disqualified patients. The authors diagnosed from clinical symptoms, serum thyroxine, TRAb, thyroid ultrasound and orbital computed tomography. The authors used Ficoll-Paque density gradient centrifugation to separate PBMCs. The input was approximately 10 ml of fresh peripheral blood. The CDR3 totals 14 residues. Germline V CDR1 and CDR2: MNHNS, SASEGT. V was trimmed by 6 bases and J by 1 base, leaving 12 bases between them. This clonotype was found many times. Amplification of TCR beta CDR3 regions used RNA transcripts. Second-round multiplex PCR came after first-round RT-PCR with HTBI primers. TCRdb re-analysed the multiplex PCR reads in MiXCR, keeping a single row per CDR3 protein. In the table there are 350,000 to 450,000 distinct CDR3 sequences, around 20% of which are singletons.

This receptor was identified in a young woman with Graves' ophthalmopathy. The J gene is TRBJ1-1, the V gene TRBV6-1, with D hard to call. The material sequenced was peripheral blood. CDR3 in amino acids: CASSPRGQNTEAFF. CDR3 coding DNA: TGTGCCAGCAGCCCCCGCGGGCAGAACACTGAAGCTTTCTTT.